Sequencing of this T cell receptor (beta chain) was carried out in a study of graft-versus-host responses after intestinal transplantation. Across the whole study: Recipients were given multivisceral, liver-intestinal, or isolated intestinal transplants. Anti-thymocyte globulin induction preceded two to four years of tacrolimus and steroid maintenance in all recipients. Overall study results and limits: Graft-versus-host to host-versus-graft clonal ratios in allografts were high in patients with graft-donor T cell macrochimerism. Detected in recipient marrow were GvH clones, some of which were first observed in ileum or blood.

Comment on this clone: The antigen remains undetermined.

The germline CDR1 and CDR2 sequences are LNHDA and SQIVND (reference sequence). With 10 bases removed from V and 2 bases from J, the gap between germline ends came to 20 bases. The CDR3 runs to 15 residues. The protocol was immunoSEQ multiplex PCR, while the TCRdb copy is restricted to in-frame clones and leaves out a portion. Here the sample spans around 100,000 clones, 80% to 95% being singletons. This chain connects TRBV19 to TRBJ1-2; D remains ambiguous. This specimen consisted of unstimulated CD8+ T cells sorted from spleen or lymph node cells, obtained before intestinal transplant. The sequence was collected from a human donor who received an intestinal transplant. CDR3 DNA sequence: TGTGCCACCCATCATGGGGTCGGTGTAAACTATGGCTACACCTTC. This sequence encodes CATHHGVGVNYGYTF.